This T cell receptor (delta chain) was obtained from a study of gamma-delta T cells after stem cell transplantation. V was pared by 0 bases and J by 0 bases, with 7 bases of the junction left unmatched. Germline V gene data show CDR1 as GEAIGNYY and CDR2 as EKD. The CDR3 is 20 residues long. This clone was observed a handful of times. This sample includes further DNA sequences coding for the same CDR3. TCRdb re-called clones from the RT-PCR reads using CATT. The sample includes about 2,900 delta-chain clones, over 30% of them seen just once. The receptor was derived from a human donor. It is not recorded whose cells these are; they may come from a transplant donor. Input material: gamma-delta T cells. V gene TRDV2 combines with J gene TRDJ3; 10 nucleotides agree with TRDD3. The CDR3 loop is CACDTVLGDHHSWDTRQMFF. DNA for the CDR3: TGTGCCTGTGACACCGTACTGGGGGATCACCACTCCTGGGACACCCGACAGATGTTTTTC.